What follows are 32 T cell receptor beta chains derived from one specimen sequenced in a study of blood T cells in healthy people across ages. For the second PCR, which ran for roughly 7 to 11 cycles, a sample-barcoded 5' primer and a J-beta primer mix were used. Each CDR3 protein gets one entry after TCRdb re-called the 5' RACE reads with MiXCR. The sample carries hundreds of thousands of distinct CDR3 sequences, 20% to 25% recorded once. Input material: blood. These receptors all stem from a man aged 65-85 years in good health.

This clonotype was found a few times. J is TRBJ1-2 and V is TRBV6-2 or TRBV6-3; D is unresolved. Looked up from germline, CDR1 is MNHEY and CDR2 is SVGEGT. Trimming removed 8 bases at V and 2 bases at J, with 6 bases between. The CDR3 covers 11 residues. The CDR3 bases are TGTGCCAGCTACGTAAACTATGGCTACACCTTC. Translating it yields CASYVNYGYTF.

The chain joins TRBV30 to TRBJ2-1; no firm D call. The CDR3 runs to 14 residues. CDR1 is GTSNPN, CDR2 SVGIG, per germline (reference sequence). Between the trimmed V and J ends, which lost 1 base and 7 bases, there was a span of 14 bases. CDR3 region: CAWSGGDPENEQFF. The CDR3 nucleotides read TGTGCCTGGAGTGGCGGCGACCCCGAAAATGAGCAGTTCTTC.

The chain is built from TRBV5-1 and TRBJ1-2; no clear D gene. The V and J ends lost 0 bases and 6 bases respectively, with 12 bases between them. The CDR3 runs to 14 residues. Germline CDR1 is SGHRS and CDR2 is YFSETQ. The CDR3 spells CASSLESDLNGYTF. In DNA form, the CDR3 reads TGCGCCAGCAGCTTGGAGTCGGATCTCAATGGCTACACCTTC.

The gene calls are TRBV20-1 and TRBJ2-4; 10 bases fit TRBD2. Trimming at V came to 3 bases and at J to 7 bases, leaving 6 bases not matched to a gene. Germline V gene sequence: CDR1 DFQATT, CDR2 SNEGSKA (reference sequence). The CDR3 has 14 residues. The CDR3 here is CSASSGTSVNIQYF. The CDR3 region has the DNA TGCAGTGCTAGCTCCGGGACTAGCGTTAACATTCAGTACTTC.

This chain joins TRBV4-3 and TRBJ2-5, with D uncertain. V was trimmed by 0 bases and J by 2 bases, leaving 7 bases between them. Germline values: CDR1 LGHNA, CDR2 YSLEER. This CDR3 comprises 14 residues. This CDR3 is CASSQDGVQETQYF. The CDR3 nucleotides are TGCGCCAGCAGCCAAGATGGGGTACAAGAGACCCAGTACTTC.

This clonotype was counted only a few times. The CDR3 DNA reads as TGTGCCAGCAGTGAAGGTTCCGGTCTCTCCATTCAGTACTTC. Encoded protein: CASSEGSGLSIQYF. J is TRBJ2-4 and V is TRBV6-1; D remains unclear. With 1 base removed from V and 9 bases from J, the gap between germline ends came to 13 bases. This CDR3 is built from 14 residues. Germline V gene lookup returns CDR1 MNHNS and CDR2 SASEGT.

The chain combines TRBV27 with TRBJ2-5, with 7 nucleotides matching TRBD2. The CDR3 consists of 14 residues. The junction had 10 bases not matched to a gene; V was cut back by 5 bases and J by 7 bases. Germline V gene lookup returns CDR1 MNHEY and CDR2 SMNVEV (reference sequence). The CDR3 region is CASSQNGGDGTQYF. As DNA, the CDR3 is TGTGCCAGCAGTCAAAATGGGGGGGACGGGACCCAGTACTTC.

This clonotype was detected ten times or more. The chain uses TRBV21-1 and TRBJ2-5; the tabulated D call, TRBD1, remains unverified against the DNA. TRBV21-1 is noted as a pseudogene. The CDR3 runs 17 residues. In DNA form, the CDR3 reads TGTGCCAGCAGCAAAGATGTTGGACAGGCCCACCAAGAGACCCAGTACTTC. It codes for CASSKDVGQAHQETQYF.

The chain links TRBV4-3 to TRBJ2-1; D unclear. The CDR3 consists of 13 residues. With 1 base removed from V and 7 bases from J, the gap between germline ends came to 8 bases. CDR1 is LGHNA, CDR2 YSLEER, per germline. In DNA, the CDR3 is TGCGCCAGCAGCCAAGCTTTAGAGAATGAGCAGTTCTTC. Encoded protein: CASSQALENEQFF.

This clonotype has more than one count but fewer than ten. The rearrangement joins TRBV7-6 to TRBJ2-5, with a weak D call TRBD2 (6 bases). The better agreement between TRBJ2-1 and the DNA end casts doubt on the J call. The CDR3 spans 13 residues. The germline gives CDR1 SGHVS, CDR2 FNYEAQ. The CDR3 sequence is CASRLAEYNEQFF. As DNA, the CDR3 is TGTGCCAGCAGACTAGCTGAATACAATGAGCAGTTCTTC.

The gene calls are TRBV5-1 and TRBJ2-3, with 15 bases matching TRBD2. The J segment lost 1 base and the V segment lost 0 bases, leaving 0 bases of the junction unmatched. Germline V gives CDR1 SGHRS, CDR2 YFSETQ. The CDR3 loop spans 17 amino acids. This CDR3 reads CASSLGTSGRGTDTQYF. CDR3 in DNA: TGCGCCAGCAGCTTGGGGACTAGCGGGAGGGGCACAGATACGCAGTATTTT.

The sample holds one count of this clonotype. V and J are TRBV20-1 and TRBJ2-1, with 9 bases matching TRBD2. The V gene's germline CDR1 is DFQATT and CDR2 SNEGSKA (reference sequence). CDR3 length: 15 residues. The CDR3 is CRAGDSGSSYNEQFF. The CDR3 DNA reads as TGCAGGGCGGGCGATAGCGGGAGCTCCTACAATGAGCAGTTCTTC.

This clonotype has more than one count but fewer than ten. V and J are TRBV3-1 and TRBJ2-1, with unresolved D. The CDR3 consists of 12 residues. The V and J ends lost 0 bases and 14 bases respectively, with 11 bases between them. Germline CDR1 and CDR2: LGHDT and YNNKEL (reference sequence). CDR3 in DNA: TGTGCCAGCAGCCAAGATCGGGCTAGAGAGTTCTTC. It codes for CASSQDRAREFF.

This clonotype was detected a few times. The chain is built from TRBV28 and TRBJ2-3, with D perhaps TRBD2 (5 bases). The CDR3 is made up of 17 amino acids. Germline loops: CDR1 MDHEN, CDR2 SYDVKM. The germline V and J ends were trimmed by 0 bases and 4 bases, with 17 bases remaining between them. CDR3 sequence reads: CASSLWDSAQGPDTQYF. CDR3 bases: TGTGCCAGCAGTTTATGGGATAGCGCCCAAGGCCCAGATACGCAGTATTTT.

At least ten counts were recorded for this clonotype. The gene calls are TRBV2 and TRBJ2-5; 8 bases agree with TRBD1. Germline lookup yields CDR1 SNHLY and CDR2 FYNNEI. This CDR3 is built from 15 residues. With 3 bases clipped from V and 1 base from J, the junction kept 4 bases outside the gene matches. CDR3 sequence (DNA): TGTGCCAGCAGTGAGACAGGGGTGGTCCAAGAGACCCAGTACTTC. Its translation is CASSETGVVQETQYF.

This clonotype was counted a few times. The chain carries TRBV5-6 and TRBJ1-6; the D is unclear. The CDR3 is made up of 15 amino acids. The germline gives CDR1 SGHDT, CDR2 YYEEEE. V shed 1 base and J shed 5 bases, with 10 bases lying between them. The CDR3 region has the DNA TGTGCCAGCAGCTTGTTCCCAGGCCATAATTCACCCCTCCACTTT. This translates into CASSLFPGHNSPLHF.

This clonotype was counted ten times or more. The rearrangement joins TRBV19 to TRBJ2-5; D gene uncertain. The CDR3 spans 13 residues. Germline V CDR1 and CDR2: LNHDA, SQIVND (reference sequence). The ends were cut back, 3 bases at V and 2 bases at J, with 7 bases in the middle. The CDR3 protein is CASSIGQQETQYF. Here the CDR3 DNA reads TGTGCCAGTAGTATCGGGCAACAAGAGACCCAGTACTTC.

CDR3 sequence reads: CASSYLGYNEQFF. The CDR3 region has the DNA TGTGCCAGCAGTTACCTAGGTTACAATGAGCAGTTCTTC. The chain joins TRBV6-2 or TRBV6-3 to TRBJ2-1; D is ambiguous. V was shortened by 2 bases and J by 4 bases, with 6 bases between the two germline ends. Germline-derived CDR1 and CDR2 are MNHEY and SVGEGT. The CDR3 is 13 amino acids.

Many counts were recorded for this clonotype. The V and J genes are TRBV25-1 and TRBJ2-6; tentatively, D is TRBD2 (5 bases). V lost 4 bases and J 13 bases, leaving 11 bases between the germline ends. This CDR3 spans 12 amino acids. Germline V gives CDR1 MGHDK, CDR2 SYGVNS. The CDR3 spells CASSVKGVVLTF. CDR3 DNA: TGTGCCAGCAGTGTTAAGGGAGTAGTCCTGACTTTC.

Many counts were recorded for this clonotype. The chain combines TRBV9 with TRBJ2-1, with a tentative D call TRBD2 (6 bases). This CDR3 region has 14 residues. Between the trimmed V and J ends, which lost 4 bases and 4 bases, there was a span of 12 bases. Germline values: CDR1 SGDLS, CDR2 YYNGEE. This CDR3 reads CASSPGAGYNEQFF. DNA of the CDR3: TGTGCCAGCAGCCCCGGGGCGGGATACAATGAGCAGTTCTTC.

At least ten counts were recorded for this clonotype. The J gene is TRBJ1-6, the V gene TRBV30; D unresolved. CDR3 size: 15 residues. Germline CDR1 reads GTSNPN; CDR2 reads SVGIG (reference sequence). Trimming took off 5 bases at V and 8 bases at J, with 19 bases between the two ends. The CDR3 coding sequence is TGTGCCTGGGAGGCCCTGGACGGCGGAGATTCACCCCTCCACTTT. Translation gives CAWEALDGGDSPLHF.

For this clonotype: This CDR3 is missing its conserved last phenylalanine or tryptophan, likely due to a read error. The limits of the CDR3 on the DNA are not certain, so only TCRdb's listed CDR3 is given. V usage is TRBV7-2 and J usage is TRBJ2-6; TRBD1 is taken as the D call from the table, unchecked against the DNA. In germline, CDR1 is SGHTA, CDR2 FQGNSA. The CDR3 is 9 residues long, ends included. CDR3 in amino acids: CASSLNRGQ.

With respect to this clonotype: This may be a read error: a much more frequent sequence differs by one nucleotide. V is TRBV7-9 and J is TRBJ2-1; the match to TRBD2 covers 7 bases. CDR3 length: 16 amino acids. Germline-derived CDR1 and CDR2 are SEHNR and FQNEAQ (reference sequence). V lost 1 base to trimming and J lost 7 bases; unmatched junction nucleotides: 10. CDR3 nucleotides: TGTGCCAGCAGCTTAGGGGGGTGCGGAGCGGGAAATGAGCAGTTCTTC. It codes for CASSLGGCGAGNEQFF. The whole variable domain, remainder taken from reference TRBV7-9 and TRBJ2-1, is DTGVSQNPRHKITKRGQNVTFRCDPISEHNRLYWYRQTLGQGPEFLTYFQNEAQLEKSRLLSDRFSAERPKGSFSTLEIQRTEQGDSAMYLCASSLGGCGAGNEQFFGPGTRLTVL.

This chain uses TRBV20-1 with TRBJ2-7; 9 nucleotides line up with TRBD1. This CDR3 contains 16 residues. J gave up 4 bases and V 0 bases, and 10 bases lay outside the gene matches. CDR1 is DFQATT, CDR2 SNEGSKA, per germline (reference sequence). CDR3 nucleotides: TGCAGTGCTAGAGAACAAACGACAGGGGGGGGGTACGAGCAGTACTTC. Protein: CSAREQTTGGGYEQYF.

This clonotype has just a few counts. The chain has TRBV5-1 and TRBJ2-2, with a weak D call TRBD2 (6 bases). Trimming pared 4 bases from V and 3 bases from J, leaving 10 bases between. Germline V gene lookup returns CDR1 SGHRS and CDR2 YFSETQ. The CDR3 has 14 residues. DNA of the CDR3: TGCGCCAGCAGCCAAGGAGGGGACACCGGGGAGCTGTTTTTT. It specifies CASSQGGDTGELFF.

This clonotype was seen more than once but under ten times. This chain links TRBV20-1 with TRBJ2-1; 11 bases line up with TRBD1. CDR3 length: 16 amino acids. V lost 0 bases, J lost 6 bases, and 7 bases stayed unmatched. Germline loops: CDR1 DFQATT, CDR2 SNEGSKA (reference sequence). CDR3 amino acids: CSARDLAGTGGNEQFF. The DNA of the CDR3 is TGCAGTGCTAGAGATTTGGCCGGGACAGGGGGCAATGAGCAGTTCTTC.

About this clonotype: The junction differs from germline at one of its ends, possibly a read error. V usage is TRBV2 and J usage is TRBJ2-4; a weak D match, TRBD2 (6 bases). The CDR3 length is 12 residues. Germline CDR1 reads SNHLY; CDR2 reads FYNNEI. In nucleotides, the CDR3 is TGTACCAGCGGGTCCCAAATGGACATTCAGTACTTC. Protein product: CTSGSQMDIQYF.

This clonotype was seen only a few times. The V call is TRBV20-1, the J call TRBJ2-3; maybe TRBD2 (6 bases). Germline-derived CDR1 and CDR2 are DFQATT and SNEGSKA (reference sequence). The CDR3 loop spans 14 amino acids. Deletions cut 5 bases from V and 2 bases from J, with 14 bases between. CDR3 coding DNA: TGCAGTGCTGGGTATGGGCGGGACACAGATACGCAGTATTTT. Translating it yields CSAGYGRDTDTQYF.

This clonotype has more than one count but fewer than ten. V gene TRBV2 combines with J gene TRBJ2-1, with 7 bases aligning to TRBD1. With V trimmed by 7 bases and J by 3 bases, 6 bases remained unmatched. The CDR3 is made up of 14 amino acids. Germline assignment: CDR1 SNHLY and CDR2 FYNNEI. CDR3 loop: CASNPRQGYNEQFF. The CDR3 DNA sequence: TGTGCCAGCAACCCCCGACAGGGCTACAATGAGCAGTTCTTC.

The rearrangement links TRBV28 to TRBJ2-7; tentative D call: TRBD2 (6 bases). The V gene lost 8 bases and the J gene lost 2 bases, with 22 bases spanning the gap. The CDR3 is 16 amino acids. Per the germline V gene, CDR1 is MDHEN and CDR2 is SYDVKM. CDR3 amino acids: CASSALGGRGTYEQYF. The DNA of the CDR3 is TGTGCCAGCTCGGCCCTCGGGGGACGGGGGACCTACGAGCAGTACTTC.

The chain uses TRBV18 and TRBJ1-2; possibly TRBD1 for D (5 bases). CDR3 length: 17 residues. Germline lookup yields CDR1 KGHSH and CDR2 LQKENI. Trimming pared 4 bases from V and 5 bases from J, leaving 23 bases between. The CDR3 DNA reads TGTGCCAGCTCACGCGATCAGGGTCTCTCCTCGGATTATGGCTACACCTTC. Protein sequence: CASSRDQGLSSDYGYTF.

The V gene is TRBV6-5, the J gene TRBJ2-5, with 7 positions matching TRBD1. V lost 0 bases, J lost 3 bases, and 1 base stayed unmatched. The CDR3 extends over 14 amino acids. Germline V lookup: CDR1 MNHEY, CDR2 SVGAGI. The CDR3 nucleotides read TGTGCCAGCAGTTACTCGACAGGGAAAGAGACCCAGTACTTC. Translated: CASSYSTGKETQYF.